The clone carrying this TCR beta chain appeared many times. The assay was immunoSEQ multiplex PCR, and TCRdb's table has in-frame clones only and misses some. The sample contains a few hundred thousand clones, 75% to 90% of which appear only once. The germline gives CDR1 SGDLS, CDR2 YYNGEE. This CDR3 is 15 amino acids long. Trimming left V 0 bases short and J 5 bases short, with 14 bases between. The data derive from a study of blood T cell repertoires in COVID-19. Study-level background: T cells, B-cell-depleted T cells, or PBMCs provided the cDNA or gDNA that served as material.

Among Cohort 3 donors, those recovered had two negative PCRs, clearance, or symptom resolution. V gene TRBV9 combines with J gene TRBJ2-5; D is uncertain. Specimen: PBMCs or T cells enriched from blood (not recorded which). The clonotype was recovered from a woman aged 45 to 65 who had recovered from COVID-19. The CDR3 sequence is CASSVGPAEAETQYF. The CDR3 DNA follows: TGTGCCAGCAGCGTAGGTCCCGCCGAGGCGGAGACCCAGTACTTC.